The 23 T cell receptor beta chains below come from one sample, sequenced in a study of CD8 T cells in ankylosing spondylitis. Study-level findings and limits: A TCR beta motif made of fewer than 10 highly homologous variants seemed typical of ankylosing spondylitis blood.

No antigen is known for these receptors. MiXCR was run by TCRdb on the 5' RACE reads, yielding one entry per CDR3 protein. Altogether about 330,000 distinct CDR3 sequences are present, around 7.6% being singletons, with the ten largest covering 13% to 15%. Sequencing was done on a sample of blood, either unsorted or a sorted T cell fraction (not recorded which). The receptors stem from a male donor with ankylosing spondylitis.

This clonotype showed up just a few times. This chain uses TRBV6-1 with TRBJ2-1; TRBD1 is a possible D gene (5 bases). Germline V gene lookup returns CDR1 MNHNS and CDR2 SASEGT. V dropped 2 bases and J dropped 2 bases, with 10 bases sitting between them. This CDR3 has 15 amino acids. The CDR3 coding sequence is TGTGCCAGCAGTGAAAAGGACACCCCCTACAATGAGCAGTTCTTC. Protein sequence: CASSEKDTPYNEQFF.

This clonotype has ten or more counts. The gene calls are TRBV29-1 and TRBJ2-7; 8 nucleotides align to TRBD1. The CDR3 totals 12 residues. With V trimmed by 7 bases and J by 6 bases, 8 bases remained unmatched. From germline, CDR1 is SQVTM and CDR2 ANQGSEA. This CDR3 is CSAEDRESEQYF. As DNA, the CDR3 is TGCAGCGCGGAGGACAGGGAGTCCGAGCAGTACTTC.

In this sample, this clonotype turned up a few times. V usage is TRBV20-1 and J usage is TRBJ2-5; 8 nucleotides match TRBD2. Germline V gene data show CDR1 as DFQATT and CDR2 as SNEGSKA (reference sequence). With 4 bases clipped from V and 6 bases from J, the junction kept 4 bases outside the gene matches. The CDR3 is 12 amino acids. CDR3 sequence: CSANGGDQTQYF. The CDR3 nucleotides read TGCAGTGCTAACGGGGGGGATCAGACCCAGTACTTC.

This clonotype was picked up a small number of times. The V and J genes are TRBV30 and TRBJ2-2; no clear D. Germline values: CDR1 GTSNPN, CDR2 SVGIG (reference sequence). The CDR3 runs 13 residues. V lost 1 base and J 7 bases, leaving 10 bases between the germline ends. The CDR3 DNA reads TGTGCCTGGAGTGGGACCGGTAACGGGGAGCTGTTTTTT. It translates to CAWSGTGNGELFF.

In its sample, this clonotype was seen a few times. The chain recombines TRBV4-2 with TRBJ2-7, with 7 bases matching TRBD1. CDR1 and CDR2 from the germline V gene are LGHNA and YNFKEQ. With 1 base clipped from V and 6 bases from J, the junction kept 3 bases outside the gene matches. This CDR3 has 13 residues. The CDR3, as DNA: TGTGCCAGCAGCCAAGGGGCAGGGGGCGAGCAGTACTTC. This codes for CASSQGAGGEQYF.

This clonotype was found many times. This rearrangement joins TRBV5-1 to TRBJ2-7; 10 bases fit TRBD1. The germline CDR1 and CDR2 sequences are SGHRS and YFSETQ. With V trimmed by 4 bases and J by 3 bases, 10 bases remained unmatched. The CDR3 contains 16 residues. The CDR3 spells CASSIRIGTGVYEQYF. DNA for the CDR3: TGCGCCAGCAGCATAAGAATCGGGACAGGGGTCTACGAGCAGTACTTC.

The V call is TRBV28, the J call TRBJ1-1, with a weak D call TRBD1 (6 bases). Germline assignment: CDR1 MDHEN and CDR2 SYDVKM. This CDR3 contains 13 residues. The germline V and J ends were trimmed by 6 bases and 2 bases, with 10 bases remaining between them. The CDR3 reads CASRPTGNTEAFF. The CDR3 nucleotides are TGTGCCAGCAGGCCGACAGGAAACACTGAAGCTTTCTTT.

This clonotype was seen a handful of times. The V gene is TRBV9, the J gene TRBJ2-3; weak D call: TRBD2 (5 bases). This CDR3 is 15 amino acids long. Deletions cut 4 bases from V and 3 bases from J, with 15 bases between. CDR1 is SGDLS and CDR2 is YYNGEE in the germline V gene. CDR3 bases: TGTGCCAGCAGCTCCTCTAGCTTGGAGACAGATACGCAGTATTTT. This translates into CASSSSSLETDTQYF.

The rearrangement joins TRBV29-1 to TRBJ2-3; 11 bases match TRBD2. This CDR3 is 18 amino acids long. V trimming: 0 bases; J trimming: 8 bases; junction bases outside the gene matches: 16. Per germline, CDR1 SQVTM and CDR2 ANQGSEA. In DNA, the CDR3 is TGCAGCGTTGAAGATCGTAGCGGGAGGGCCGTCTTTCTTTCTACGCAGTATTTT. It encodes CSVEDRSGRAVFLSTQYF.

In this sample, this clonotype turned up a few times. The gene calls are TRBV28 and TRBJ1-2; no definite D call. The CDR3 is 10 amino acids. CDR1 and CDR2 from the germline V gene are MDHEN and SYDVKM. The germline V and J ends were trimmed by 6 bases and 7 bases, with 6 bases remaining between them. CDR3 amino acids: CASSQFGYTF. For the CDR3, the DNA is TGTGCCAGCAGCCAGTTTGGCTACACCTTC.

The genes are TRBV24-1 and TRBJ2-2; D gene uncertain. Germline assignment: CDR1 KGHDR and CDR2 SFDVKD. CDR3 length equals 16 residues. Trimming took 3 bases from V and 0 from J, leaving 10 bases between them. The CDR3 loop reads CATSDSRTSNTGELFF. CDR3 DNA sequence: TGTGCCACCAGTGATAGTCGGACCTCGAACACCGGGGAGCTGTTTTTT.

V usage is TRBV6-2 or TRBV6-3 and J usage is TRBJ1-5; TRBD1 is a possible D gene (5 bases). Germline V gene data show CDR1 as MNHEY and CDR2 as SVGEGT. The V gene lost 6 bases and the J gene lost 1 base, with 10 bases spanning the gap. The CDR3 loop spans 14 amino acids. In DNA, the CDR3 is TGTGCCAGCAGATGGAAGGGGAGCAATCAGCCCCAGCATTTT. This gives the protein CASRWKGSNQPQHF.

The table lists this clonotype with many counts. This sequence joins TRBV20-1 and TRBJ1-1, with a possible D match to TRBD1 (5 bases). The CDR3 totals 12 residues. Germline loops: CDR1 DFQATT, CDR2 SNEGSKA (reference sequence). V lost 6 bases and J 4 bases, leaving 12 bases between the germline ends. The CDR3 coding sequence is TGCAGTGCAACCAGGGTCCGCACTGAAGCTTTCTTT. Translating it yields CSATRVRTEAFF.

This clonotype showed up many times. The chain uses TRBV9 and TRBJ2-1, with D unresolved. The V gene's germline CDR1 is SGDLS and CDR2 YYNGEE. This CDR3 spans 13 amino acids. Trimming removed 3 bases at V and 5 bases at J, with 9 bases between. Written as DNA, the CDR3 is TGTGCCAGCAGCGATTCAGGCGACAATGAGCAGTTCTTC. Amino acid sequence: CASSDSGDNEQFF. The variable domain in full, completed from reference TRBV9 and TRBJ2-1, reads DSGVTQTPKHLITATGQRVTLRCSPRSGDLSVYWYQQSLDQGLQFLIQYYNGEERAKGNILERFSAQQFPDLHSELNLSSLELGDSALYFCASSDSGDNEQFFGPGTRLTVL.

This clonotype showed up many times. The rearrangement uses TRBV27 and TRBJ2-3; TRBD2 agrees at 9 bases. Unmatched junction bases numbered 6, after V lost 8 bases and J lost 0 bases. The germline V gene has CDR1 MNHEY and CDR2 SMNVEV (reference sequence). The length of the CDR3 is 15 residues. As DNA, the CDR3 is TGTGCCAGCCTATATAGCGGGAGTAGCACAGATACGCAGTATTTT. This codes for CASLYSGSSTDTQYF.

This clonotype has ten or more counts. This chain joins TRBV12-3 or TRBV12-4 and TRBJ2-3; D gene uncertain. V shed 2 bases and J shed 2 bases, with 8 bases lying between them. This CDR3 is 14 amino acids long. Here the CDR3 reads CASSLIAFTDTQYF. CDR3 sequence (DNA): TGTGCCAGCAGTTTAATCGCGTTCACAGATACGCAGTATTTT.

This clonotype was recorded a few times. V is TRBV11-2 and J is TRBJ2-1, with TRBD2 matching over 10 bases. The CDR3 is made up of 19 amino acids. Germline CDR1 and CDR2: SGHAT and FQNNGV. V gave up 2 bases and J gave up 2 bases; unmatched junction bases: 12. The CDR3 region is CASSLSGTSGISPYNEQFF. CDR3 in DNA: TGTGCCAGCAGCTTAAGTGGCACTAGCGGGATTAGCCCCTACAATGAGCAGTTCTTC.

CDR3 DNA sequence: TGTGCCAGCTCGGGGACGGGGCAGATCTATGGCTACACCTTC. This encodes CASSGTGQIYGYTF. The chain carries TRBV5-4 and TRBJ1-2; a weak D match, TRBD1 (5 bases). Trimming cost V 7 bases and J 4 bases, with 17 bases left between them. The V gene's germline CDR1 is SGHNT and CDR2 YYREEE (reference sequence). The CDR3 contains 14 residues. The full variable domain, rest sourced from reference TRBV5-4 and TRBJ1-2, is ETGVTQSPTHLIKTRGQQVTLRCSSQSGHNTVSWYQQALGQGPQFIFQYYREEENGRGNFPPRFSGLQFPNYSSELNVNALELDDSALYLCASSGTGQIYGYTFGSGTRLTVV.

The gene calls are TRBV24-1 and TRBJ2-2; 9 bases align to TRBD1. Germline V gene sequence: CDR1 KGHDR, CDR2 SFDVKD. This CDR3 has 15 amino acids. V gave up 5 bases and J gave up 6 bases; unmatched junction bases: 6. The CDR3, as DNA: TGTGCCACCAGTGTCATGGGACAGGGAGCCGGGGAGCTGTTTTTT. The encoded protein is CATSVMGQGAGELFF.

The chain uses TRBV9 and TRBJ2-3; the D is unclear. Trimming took off 3 bases at V and 0 bases at J, with 8 bases between the two ends. CDR3 length: 14 residues. CDR1 is SGDLS, CDR2 YYNGEE, per germline. In DNA, the CDR3 is TGTGCCAGCAGCGGGAGAGGTAGCACAGATACGCAGTATTTT. This codes for CASSGRGSTDTQYF.

This clonotype was picked up a small number of times. The chain couples TRBV12-5 to TRBJ2-1, with D tentatively TRBD2 (5 bases). This CDR3 is built from 17 residues. CDR1 and CDR2 from the germline V gene are LGHNT and FRNRAP. V was pared by 7 bases and J by 0 bases, with 19 bases between. The CDR3 bases are TGTGCTAGTGCAACGGCGGGTTTCTTAAGCTCCTACAATGAGCAGTTCTTC. This codes for CASATAGFLSSYNEQFF.

In this sample, this clonotype turned up a few times. This chain joins TRBV20-1 and TRBJ1-2; 9 nucleotides align to TRBD1. Germline assignment: CDR1 DFQATT and CDR2 SNEGSKA (reference sequence). V lost 6 bases and J lost 8; bases outside the gene matches: 7. The CDR3 covers 12 residues. The CDR3 bases are TGCAGTGCGCAGACAGGGGGTCGAGGCTACACCTTC. Protein: CSAQTGGRGYTF.

The chain is built from TRBV7-9 and TRBJ1-2; D is unclear. CDR1 is SEHNR, CDR2 FQNEAQ, per germline (reference sequence). This CDR3 region has 13 residues. The V end was cut by 3 bases, the J end by 7 bases, with 12 bases between. The CDR3 sequence: CASSFSGVAGYTF. CDR3 DNA: TGTGCCAGCAGCTTTTCGGGAGTTGCTGGCTACACCTTC.